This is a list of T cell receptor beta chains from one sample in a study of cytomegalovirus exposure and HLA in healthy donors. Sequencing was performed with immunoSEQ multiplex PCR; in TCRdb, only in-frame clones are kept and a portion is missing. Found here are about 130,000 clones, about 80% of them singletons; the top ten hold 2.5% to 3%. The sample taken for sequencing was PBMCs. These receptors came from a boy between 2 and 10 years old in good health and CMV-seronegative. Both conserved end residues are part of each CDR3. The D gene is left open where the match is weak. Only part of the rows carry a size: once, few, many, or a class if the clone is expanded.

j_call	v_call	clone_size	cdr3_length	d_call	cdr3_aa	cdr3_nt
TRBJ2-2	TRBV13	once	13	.	CASRQDSTGELFF	TGTGCCAGCCGACAGGACTCCACCGGGGAGCTGTTTTTT
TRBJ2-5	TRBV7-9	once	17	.	CASSLLRQAEYQETQYF	TGTGCCAGCAGCTTATTACGACAGGCAGAGTACCAAGAGACCCAGTACTTC
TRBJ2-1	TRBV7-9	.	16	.	CASSLVSLSSYNEQFF	TGTGCCAGCAGCTTAGTTTCTCTGAGCTCCTACAATGAGCAGTTCTTC
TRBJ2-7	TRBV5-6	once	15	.	CASSLNGGAGREQYF	TGTGCCAGCAGCTTGAACGGTGGGGCAGGAAGAGAGCAGTACTTC
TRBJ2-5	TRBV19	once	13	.	CASSSHNLGTQYF	TGTGCCAGTAGTTCGCACAACCTTGGGACCCAGTACTTC
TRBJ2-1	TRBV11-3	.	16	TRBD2	CASSPGTSGVADEQFF	TGTGCCAGCAGCCCGGGGACTAGCGGGGTGGCGGATGAGCAGTTCTTC
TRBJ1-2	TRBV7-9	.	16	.	CASSLGRTFLPHGYTF	TGTGCCAGCAGCTTAGGGCGGACTTTTTTACCGCATGGCTACACCTTC
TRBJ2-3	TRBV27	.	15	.	CASSSLETVTDTQYF	TGTGCCAGCAGCTCCCTTGAGACAGTCACAGATACGCAGTATTTT
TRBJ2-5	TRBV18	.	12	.	CASSPPGETQYF	TGTGCCAGCTCACCACCCGGAGAGACCCAGTACTTC
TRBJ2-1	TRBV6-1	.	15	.	CAGRERGFLNNEQFF	TGTGCCGGCAGAGAAAGAGGTTTCTTAAACAATGAGCAGTTCTTC
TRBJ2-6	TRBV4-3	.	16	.	CASSPGRTSGANVLTF	TGCGCCAGCAGCCCCGGGCGGACATCTGGGGCCAACGTCCTGACTTTC
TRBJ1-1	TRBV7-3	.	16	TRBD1	CASRDPGQGASTEAFF	TGTGCCAGCAGGGACCCGGGACAGGGGGCCAGCACTGAAGCTTTCTTT
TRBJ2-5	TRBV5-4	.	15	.	CASRPWAGGGETQYF	TGTGCCAGCAGACCCTGGGCAGGCGGGGGCGAGACCCAGTACTTC
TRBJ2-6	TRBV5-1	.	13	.	CASADSGANVLTF	TGCGCCAGCGCGGACTCTGGGGCCAACGTCCTGACTTTC
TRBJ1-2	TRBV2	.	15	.	CASSEARGQSHGYTF	TGTGCCAGCAGTGAAGCTCGAGGTCAGAGCCATGGCTACACCTTC
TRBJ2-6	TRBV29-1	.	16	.	CSVDFVGPAGANVLTF	TGCAGCGTTGATTTCGTGGGGCCTGCTGGGGCCAACGTCCTGACTTTC
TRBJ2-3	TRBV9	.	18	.	CASSAYLSSRGRTDTQYF	TGTGCCAGCAGCGCTTACCTATCGTCGCGGGGGCGCACAGATACGCAGTATTTT
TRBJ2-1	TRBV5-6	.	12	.	CASKRVATEQFF	TGTGCCAGCAAGAGGGTAGCGACTGAGCAGTTCTTC
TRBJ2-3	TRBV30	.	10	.	CAYITDTQYF	TGTGCCTATATCACAGATACGCAGTATTTT
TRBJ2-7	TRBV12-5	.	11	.	CASGISYEQYF	TGTGCTAGTGGTATCTCCTACGAGCAGTACTTC
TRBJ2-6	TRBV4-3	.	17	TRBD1	CASSQGDRGSGANVLTF	TGCGCCAGCAGCCAAGGCGACAGGGGGTCTGGGGCCAACGTCCTGACTTTC
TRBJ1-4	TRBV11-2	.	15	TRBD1	CASSSLTGGGEKLFF	TGTGCCAGCAGCTCATTGACAGGGGGCGGTGAAAAACTGTTTTTT
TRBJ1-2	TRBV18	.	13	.	CASSPSGNYGYTF	TGTGCCAGCTCACCTTCAGGGAACTATGGCTACACCTTC
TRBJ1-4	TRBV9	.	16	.	CASSVGQLATNEKLFF	TGTGCCAGCAGCGTAGGACAGCTTGCAACTAATGAAAAACTGTTTTTT
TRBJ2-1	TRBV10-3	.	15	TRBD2	CAISDPSGRGNEQFF	TGTGCCATCAGTGACCCTAGCGGGAGGGGTAATGAGCAGTTCTTC
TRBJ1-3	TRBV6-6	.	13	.	CASTLSSGNTIYF	TGTGCCAGCACCTTATCCTCTGGAAACACCATATATTTT
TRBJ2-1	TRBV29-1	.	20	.	CSVEDEEDSPGNTPYNEQFF	TGCAGCGTTGAAGATGAGGAGGACAGTCCCGGGAATACCCCCTACAATGAGCAGTTCTTC
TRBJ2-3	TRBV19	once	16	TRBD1	CASSFDPGQGMDTQYF	TGTGCCAGTAGTTTCGATCCGGGACAGGGAATGGATACGCAGTATTTT
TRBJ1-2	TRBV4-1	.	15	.	CASSQLRVGLDGYTF	TGCGCCAGCAGCCAACTGAGAGTGGGCTTGGATGGCTACACCTTC
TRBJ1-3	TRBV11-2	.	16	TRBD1	CASSPQGVASGNTIYF	TGTGCCAGCAGCCCGCAGGGGGTAGCCTCTGGAAACACCATATATTTT
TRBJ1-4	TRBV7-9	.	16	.	CASSFYRDYYNEKLFF	TGTGCCAGCAGCTTTTACAGGGACTATTATAATGAAAAACTGTTTTTT
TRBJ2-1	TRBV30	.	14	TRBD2	CAWSEGLADGEQFF	TGTGCCTGGAGTGAGGGACTAGCGGACGGTGAGCAGTTCTTC
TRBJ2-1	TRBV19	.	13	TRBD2	CASSIRGGNEQFF	TGTGCCAGTAGTATACGGGGGGGAAATGAGCAGTTCTTC
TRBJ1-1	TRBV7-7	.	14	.	CASSPLPTDTEAFF	TGTGCTAGCAGCCCTCTCCCCACGGACACTGAAGCTTTCTTT
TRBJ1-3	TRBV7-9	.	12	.	CSSSPQGNTIYF	TGTTCCAGCAGCCCTCAGGGAAACACCATATATTTT
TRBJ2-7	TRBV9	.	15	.	CASSPQVGSLYEQYF	TGTGCCAGCAGCCCTCAAGTGGGCAGCCTTTACGAGCAGTACTTC
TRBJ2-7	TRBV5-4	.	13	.	CASSLDRDDEQYF	TGTGCCAGCAGCTTGGACAGGGACGACGAGCAGTACTTC
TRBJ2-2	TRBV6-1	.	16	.	CASSDTRVLNTGELFF	TGTGCCAGCAGTGACACCCGGGTTTTGAACACCGGGGAGCTGTTTTTT
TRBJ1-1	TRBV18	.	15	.	CASSPRFAGNTEAFF	TGTGCCAGCTCACCACGGTTCGCAGGGAACACTGAAGCTTTCTTT
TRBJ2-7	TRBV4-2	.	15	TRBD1	CASSQDTGVPYEQYF	TGTGCCAGCAGCCAAGATACAGGGGTTCCCTACGAGCAGTACTTC
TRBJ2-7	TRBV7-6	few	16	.	CASSYGRSSLSDEQYF	TGTGCCAGCAGCTATGGGAGGTCAAGCCTCAGCGACGAGCAGTACTTC
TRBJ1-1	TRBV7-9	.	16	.	CASSLRGGAGNTEAFF	TGTGCCAGCAGCCTCCGGGGGGGGGCGGGGAACACTGAAGCTTTCTTT
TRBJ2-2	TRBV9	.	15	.	CASSAAQGFTGELFF	TGTGCCAGCAGCGCCGCACAGGGATTCACCGGGGAGCTGTTTTTT
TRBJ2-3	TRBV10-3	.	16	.	CAISEGGAPNTDTQYF	TGTGCCATCAGTGAAGGAGGGGCCCCAAACACAGATACGCAGTATTTT
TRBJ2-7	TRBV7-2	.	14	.	CASSSYQGPYEQYF	TGTGCCAGCAGCTCTTATCAGGGGCCTTACGAGCAGTACTTC
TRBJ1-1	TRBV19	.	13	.	CASRTGGNTEAFF	TGTGCCAGTAGGACAGGAGGGAACACTGAAGCTTTCTTT
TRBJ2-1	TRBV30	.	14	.	CAWSVLTDYNEQFF	TGTGCCTGGAGTGTACTAACGGACTACAATGAGCAGTTCTTC